Listed below are T cell receptor beta chains from one sample, sequenced in a study of cytomegalovirus exposure and HLA in healthy donors. Clones were read by immunoSEQ multiplex PCR, and TCRdb kept only the in-frame ones, dropping some. The top ten hold around 7% of the sample, which has 150,000 to 200,000 clones, 65% to 80% seen once. The sequenced sample consisted of PBMCs. Every receptor here comes from a woman in her 40s in good health and CMV-seropositive. The CDR3 runs from the conserved cysteine through the conserved F or W. The D gene is left open where the match is weak. Some rows mark clone size as missing; the rest say once, few, many or name a class of expanded clone.

clone size,V gene,J gene,D gene,CDR3 protein,CDR3 DNA
-,TRBV5-5,TRBJ2-1,-,CASSRTGETYNEQFF,TGTGCCAGCAGCCGAACCGGGGAGACATACAATGAGCAGTTCTTC
-,TRBV6-1,TRBJ2-7,TRBD1,CASSGDRVRGEQYF,TGTGCCAGCAGTGGTGACAGGGTTCGGGGTGAGCAGTACTTC
-,TRBV5-4,TRBJ2-7,-,CASSLVTRPYEQYF,TGTGCCAGCAGCTTGGTCACTAGGCCCTACGAGCAGTACTTC
-,TRBV5-1,TRBJ2-1,TRBD1,CASSLVGDTRQGEQFF,TGCGCCAGCAGCTTGGTAGGGGACACCCGACAGGGTGAGCAGTTCTTC
few,TRBV10-3,TRBJ1-5,TRBD1,CAISDTGGFQPQHF,TGTGCCATCAGTGATACAGGGGGTTTTCAGCCCCAGCATTTT
-,TRBV27,TRBJ1-5,-,CASSLSAQSNQPQHF,TGTGCCAGCAGTTTATCGGCTCAGTCGAATCAGCCCCAGCATTTT
-,TRBV7-3,TRBJ1-1,TRBD1,CASSSEGATEAFF,TGTGCCAGCAGCTCTGAGGGGGCCACTGAAGCTTTCTTT
-,TRBV6-6,TRBJ1-1,-,CASSYFRVDTEAFF,TGTGCCAGCAGTTACTTCCGGGTAGACACTGAAGCTTTCTTT
-,TRBV4-3,TRBJ2-3,-,CASSPDVSDTQYF,TGCGCCAGCAGCCCAGATGTCTCTGATACGCAGTATTTT
-,TRBV14,TRBJ2-2,-,CASSLYTGTLNTGELFF,TGTGCCAGCAGCCTGTATACCGGGACACTGAACACCGGGGAGCTGTTTTTT
-,TRBV27,TRBJ2-7,TRBD2,CASSLSSASGGRGQYF,TGTGCCAGCAGTTTATCGTCCGCTAGCGGGGGGCGTGGGCAGTACTTC
-,TRBV7-3,TRBJ2-1,TRBD2,CASGLAGGNEQFF,TGTGCCAGCGGATTAGCGGGCGGCAATGAGCAGTTCTTC
-,TRBV7-9,TRBJ1-6,-,CSSSLTGDNSPLHF,TGTTCCAGCAGCTTAACCGGGGATAATTCACCCCTCCACTTT
-,TRBV25-1,TRBJ1-1,-,CASSPSRAQRTEAFF,TGTGCCAGCAGCCCCTCTCGAGCTCAGAGGACTGAAGCTTTCTTT
-,TRBV7-9,TRBJ1-2,-,CASSLGQSNYGYTF,TGTGCCAGCAGCTTAGGTCAGTCTAACTATGGCTACACCTTC
-,TRBV2,TRBJ2-3,-,CASSGHGLGQYF,TGTGCCAGCAGTGGTCACGGGTTGGGGCAGTATTTT
-,TRBV5-1,TRBJ2-1,-,CASSLAAGLMYNEQFF,TGCGCCAGCAGCTTGGCGGCAGGACTGATGTACAATGAGCAGTTCTTC
-,TRBV4-1,TRBJ2-7,-,CASSQGAGTYQGYEQYF,TGCGCCAGCAGCCAAGGTGCAGGGACTTATCAAGGATACGAGCAGTACTTC